The T cell receptor (beta chain) under discussion was sequenced for a study of blood T cell repertoires in COVID-19. Study-level information: There were acute and convalescent COVID-19 samples, and they came from the United States, Italy and Spain. Nucleic acid was either cDNA or gDNA, and it came from T cells, B-cell-depleted T cells, or PBMCs.

Germline lookup yields CDR1 SGHRS and CDR2 YFSETQ. The CDR3 totals 14 residues. Trimming left V 5 bases short and J 1 base short, with 12 bases between. In the original workflow: From reference gene primer amplification, estimates of nucleated cell counts were derived. The method was immunoSEQ multiplex PCR; TCRdb's version includes in-frame clones alone and lacks a portion of them. The DNA gave D and trimming, while V, J and clone size come from that table. This table holds approximately 280,000 clones, approximately 86% found once. The receptor's source is a woman in her thirties who had recovered from COVID-19. Material: peripheral blood. This chain links TRBV5-1 with TRBJ1-1, with D tentatively TRBD1 (6 bases). CDR3 protein: CASRSGEGNTEAFF. The CDR3 DNA sequence: TGCGCCAGCAGGTCAGGGGAAGGGAACACTGAAGCTTTCTTT.